The clone carrying this T cell receptor (beta chain) came up a few times. These data belong to a study of OX40 agonist ivuxolimab in advanced cancers. Across the whole study: The patients received agonistic anti-OX40 (CD134) antibody ivuxolimab. Patients treated during dose escalation were battling hepatocellular carcinoma, melanoma, renal cell or head and neck cancer. Patients were treated with intravenous ivuxolimab, dosed at 0.01 to 10 mg/kg and infused every 2 weeks.

Peripheral blood came from all dose cohorts at three timepoints. The data were produced by immunoSEQ multiplex PCR, yet TCRdb's version contains in-frame clones alone and is incomplete. The table shows about 47,000 clones, with 88% occurring only once. The CDR3 extends over 14 amino acids. V lost 0 bases, J lost 4 bases, and 10 bases lay in between. Germline V gene sequence: CDR1 SGHDT, CDR2 YYEEEE. The V gene is TRBV5-6, the J gene TRBJ2-5; the D gene could be TRBD1 or TRBD2 (5 bases each). This clonotype originated in an adult with an advanced solid tumor such as melanoma, head and neck, liver or kidney cancer. The sequencing here drew on CD4+ or CD8+ T cells sorted from blood, taken in a trial of the OX40 agonist ivuxolimab. CDR3 amino acids: CASSLVPGGETQYF. CDR3 coding DNA: TGTGCCAGCAGCTTGGTTCCTGGGGGAGAGACCCAGTACTTC.